Listed below are T cell receptor beta chains from one sample, sequenced in a study of read filtering for tumor transcriptome and immune sequencing. Via MiXCR, TCRdb re-called the reads, giving one row per CDR3 protein. The data contain around 31,000 distinct CDR3 sequences, around 20% of them singletons. The sequencing input was a population of CD138-negative cells sorted from bone marrow. All receptors come from a donor at least 40 years old with multiple myeloma. Both conserved end residues are part of each CDR3. D genes are given only for firm matches. The size of a clone is reported for some rows only, either as once, few or many, or as a class for expanded clones.

v_call	d_call	j_call	clone_size	cdr3_nt	cdr3_aa
TRBV7-6	TRBD2	TRBJ2-3	.	TGTGCCAGCAGCTGGACTAGCGGAACAGATACGCAGTATTTT	CASSWTSGTDTQYF
TRBV27	TRBD2	TRBJ2-5	many	TGTGCCAGCAGTCCGGGACTAGCGGCGGCCCTTGAGGTAGAAGAGACCCAGTACTTC	CASSPGLAAALEVEETQYF
TRBV6-4	.	TRBJ2-3	.	TGTGCCAGCAGTGACTCGGGAGAAGATACGCAGTATTTT	CASSDSGEDTQYF
TRBV23-1	.	TRBJ1-5	.	TGCGCCAGCAGTCAATCGAGGGAGAAGCATCAGCCCCAGCATTTT	CASSQSREKHQPQHF
TRBV10-3	.	TRBJ2-2	many	TGTGCCATCAGTGGGGGTACCGGGGAGCTGTTTTTT	CAISGGTGELFF
TRBV5-1	.	TRBJ2-3	.	TGCGCCAACAGCTTGAAAGGCTACACCACAGATACGCAGTATTTT	CANSLKGYTTDTQYF
TRBV18	TRBD1	TRBJ2-3	.	TGTGCCAGCTCACCTGAAGGACAGGGGACGCAGTATTTT	CASSPEGQGTQYF
TRBV18	.	TRBJ2-3	.	TGTGCCAGCTCACCTGCGGGGGACACCAGAGTTACGCAGTATTTT	CASSPAGDTRVTQYF
TRBV15	TRBD2	TRBJ2-5	many	TGTGCCACCAGCGCAACCGGGAGGGAGACCCAGTACTTC	CATSATGRETQYF
TRBV18	TRBD1	TRBJ1-2	.	TGTGCCAGCTCACCACCGTTTGGAGGACAGGGGGACTATGGCTACACCTTC	CASSPPFGGQGDYGYTF
TRBV6-2/TRBV6-3	.	TRBJ2-7	many	TGTGCCAGCAGTTACAGATGGCCGGGGGTATCGGGGGAGCAGTACTTC	CASSYRWPGVSGEQYF
TRBV6-5	TRBD1	TRBJ2-7	many	TGTGCCAGCAGGGGGGACAGGGGGTACGAGCAGTACTTC	CASRGDRGYEQYF
TRBV4-2	.	TRBJ1-1	many	TGTGCCAGCAGCCAATCGCGAGGGGTGATGAACACTGAAGCTTTCTTT	CASSQSRGVMNTEAFF
TRBV20-1	TRBD2	TRBJ2-1	many	TGCAGTGCTAGGGGACTAGCGGGGGCCTACAATGAGCAGTTCTTC	CSARGLAGAYNEQFF
TRBV6-5	TRBD1	TRBJ1-6	many	TGTGCCAGCAGCACAGGGGGAAGTAATTCACCCCTCCACTTT	CASSTGGSNSPLHF
TRBV12-3/TRBV12-4	.	TRBJ1-5	few	TGTGCCAGCAGTTTGTGGAGTCAGGGCAATCAGCCCCAGCATTTT	CASSLWSQGNQPQHF
TRBV12-3/TRBV12-4	TRBD2	TRBJ2-1	medium-sized	TGTGCCAGCAGTGCACAGGGTGGGTTACCGGGAGGGAGGAACAATGAGCAGTTCTTC	CASSAQGGLPGGRNNEQFF
TRBV24-1	.	TRBJ2-3	many	TGTGCCACCAGTCGCGGTAGCGGTTTCACAGATACGCAGTATTTT	CATSRGSGFTDTQYF
TRBV4-1	.	TRBJ2-5	many	TGCGCCAGCAGCCCCTTCGGTTCCCAAGAGACCCAGTACTTC	CASSPFGSQETQYF
TRBV2	.	TRBJ2-5	many	TGTGCCAGCAGTGTGGAGGGGGCGCGAGTCACGACCCAGTACTTC	CASSVEGARVTTQYF
TRBV14	.	TRBJ2-5	.	TGTGCCAGCAGCCTGGGCGGTGCCCAAGAGACCCAGTACTTC	CASSLGGAQETQYF
TRBV29-1	.	TRBJ2-4	many	TGCAGCGTTGGGACGTTAACCAAAAACATTCAGTACTTC	CSVGTLTKNIQYF
TRBV5-4	TRBD2	TRBJ2-5	few	TGTGCCAGCAGCTTGTGGCGGGGGGGATCGGAGACCCAGTACTTC	CASSLWRGGSETQYF
TRBV19	TRBD2	TRBJ2-2	many	TGTGCCAGTAGTTCCCAGACTAGCGGAGGTATCGGGGAGCTGTTTTTT	CASSSQTSGGIGELFF
TRBV5-1	.	TRBJ2-5	many	TGCGCCAGCAGCTTGGAGGGCCGGGAGACCCAGTACTTC	CASSLEGRETQYF
TRBV19	TRBD1	TRBJ2-7	many	TGTGCCTCCGCCGGGACAGGCCCCTACGAGCAGTACTTC	CASAGTGPYEQYF
TRBV2	TRBD2	TRBJ2-7	many	TGTGCCAGCAGGGAGCGGGGGAGCTCCTACGAGCAGTACTTC	CASRERGSSYEQYF
TRBV28	.	TRBJ2-7	many	TGTGCCAGCACCGGACAGAAGAGCTCCTACGAGCAGTACTTC	CASTGQKSSYEQYF